The clone carrying this TCR beta chain has only a few counts. Its antigen is as yet unknown. This sample was included in a study of post-analysis software for immune sequencing data. Overall study results and limits: Five TRBV segments, including TRBV5-6, TRBV5-1 and TRBV20-1, were more frequent in patients than controls.

Carried by the TCR beta cDNA libraries were unique molecular identifiers. TCRdb itself ran the PCR reads through MiXCR, one entry per CDR3 protein. The sample includes about half a million distinct CDR3 sequences, roughly 45% seen only once; the top ten take 12%. Deletions cut 1 base from V and 5 bases from J, with 9 bases between. The germline V gene has CDR1 LGHDT and CDR2 YNNKEL (reference sequence). CDR3 length: 14 residues. V usage is TRBV3-1 and J usage is TRBJ2-1; D unclear. The source of this sequence is a girl aged 5-17 years with multiple sclerosis. Sequencing used blood. CDR3 sequence (DNA): TGTGCCAGCAGCCAAGCGGCCAGAGACAATGAGCAGTTCTTC. Its translation: CASSQAARDNEQFF.